This record covers a single T cell receptor beta chain. From the approximately 120-subject validation cohort, which was separate from the roughly 690-subject first cohort, the donors were drawn. The protocol was immunoSEQ multiplex PCR, while the TCRdb copy is restricted to in-frame clones and leaves out a portion. The table records about 130,000 clones, roughly 89% of them present only once. The data were taken from a study of cytomegalovirus exposure and HLA in healthy donors. Specimen: PBMCs. This sequence was found in a young woman in good health and CMV-seropositive.

CDR3 in amino acids: CASSSEADRSYEQYF. In DNA form, the CDR3 reads TGTGCCAGCAGCTCCGAGGCGGACAGGTCCTACGAGCAGTACTTC. The V gene is TRBV7-8, the J gene TRBJ2-7, with TRBD1 matching 7 bases. This CDR3 is built from 15 residues. The junction had 7 bases not matched to a gene; V was cut back by 4 bases and J by 1 base. Germline CDR1 and CDR2: SGHVS and FQNEAQ.